This TCR beta chain was identified in a study of response to subunit inactivated influenza vaccine. Overall study findings and caveats: Authors suggested that a seasonal influenza vaccination recruits few new T cells each time.

Trimming took off 1 base at V and 8 bases at J, with 12 bases between the two ends. The length of the CDR3 is 15 residues. CDR1 and CDR2 (germline): SGHVS, FQNEAQ. On this clonotype itself: Its antigen remains unidentified.

TCRdb itself ran the RT-PCR reads through MiXCR, one entry per CDR3 protein. The data hold around 570,000 distinct CDR3 sequences, with about 7.6% observed a single time. The J gene is TRBJ1-6, the V gene TRBV7-8; D is undetermined. This TCR came from a man aged 45-69 years who received an inactivated influenza vaccine. Sequencing used PBMCs from blood, obtained around 2 years after vaccination. CDR3 nucleotide sequence: TGTGCCAGCAGCTTAGAGTCCGATTACCATTCACCCCTCCACTTT. Amino acid sequence: CASSLESDYHSPLHF.